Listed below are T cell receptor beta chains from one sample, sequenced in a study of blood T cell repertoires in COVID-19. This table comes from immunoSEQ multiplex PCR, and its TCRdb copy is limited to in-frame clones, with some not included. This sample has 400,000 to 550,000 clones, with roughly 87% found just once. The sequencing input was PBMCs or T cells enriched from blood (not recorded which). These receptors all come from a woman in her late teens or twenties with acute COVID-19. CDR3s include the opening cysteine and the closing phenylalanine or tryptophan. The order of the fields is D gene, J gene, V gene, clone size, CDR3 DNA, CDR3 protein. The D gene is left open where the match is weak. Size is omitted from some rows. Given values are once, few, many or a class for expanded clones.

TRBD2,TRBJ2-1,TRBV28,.,TGTGCCAGCAGTTTAGGTCCTGCCAGCGGGAGAGAGTCGACCTACAATGAGCAGTTCTTC,CASSLGPASGRESTYNEQFF
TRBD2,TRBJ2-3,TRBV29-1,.,TGCAGCGTTGAAGGGGGGTCTAGCGGGAGCACAGATACGCAGTATTTT,CSVEGGSSGSTDTQYF
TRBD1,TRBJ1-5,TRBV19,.,TGTGCCAGTAGCTGGACAGGGAGGGATGATCAGCCCCAGCATTTT,CASSWTGRDDQPQHF
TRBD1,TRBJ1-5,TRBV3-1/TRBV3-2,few,TGTGCCAGCAGCCAAGCGGAAACAGGGGGCCAGCCCCAGCATTTT,CASSQAETGGQPQHF
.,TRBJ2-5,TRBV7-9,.,TGTGCCAGCAGCTTAGAAGCAGGGCTCCAGACCCAGTACTTC,CASSLEAGLQTQYF
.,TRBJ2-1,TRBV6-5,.,TGTGCCAGCAGGGATAGGACTGGGCCAGTCTTC,CASRDRTGPVF
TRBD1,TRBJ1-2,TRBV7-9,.,TGTGCCAGCAGCTTAGGCCAGGGGGCGGATGGCTACACCTTC,CASSLGQGADGYTF
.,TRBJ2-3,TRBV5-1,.,TGCGCCAGCAGCCCTCCGCGACTAGGGGGCACAGATACGCAGTATTTT,CASSPPRLGGTDTQYF
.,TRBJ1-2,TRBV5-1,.,TGCGCCAGCAGCCGGACAGAGACTAACTATGGCTACACCTTC,CASSRTETNYGYTF
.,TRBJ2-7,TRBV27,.,TGTGCCAGCAGTTCACTCAGGGGCGAGCAGTACTTC,CASSSLRGEQYF
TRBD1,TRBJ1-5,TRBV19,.,TGTGCCAGTAGTAGTCCCGGGACAGGGATCGGGCAGCCCCAGCATTTT,CASSSPGTGIGQPQHF
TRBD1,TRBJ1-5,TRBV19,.,TGTGCCAGTAGGGACAGGGGATATAGCAATCAGCCCCAGCATTTT,CASRDRGYSNQPQHF
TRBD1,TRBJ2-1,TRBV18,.,TGTGCCAGCTCACCCCTAATAGACAGGGTGAGAAGCAATGAGCAGTTCTTC,CASSPLIDRVRSNEQFF
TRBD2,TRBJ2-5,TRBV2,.,TGTGCCAGCACGACTAGCGGGCCACAAGAGACCCAGTACTTC,CASTTSGPQETQYF
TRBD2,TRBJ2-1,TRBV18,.,TGTGCCAGCTCACTACTAGCGGGGGGTACCTACAATGAGCAGTTCTTC,CASSLLAGGTYNEQFF
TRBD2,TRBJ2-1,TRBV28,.,TGTGCCAGCAGTTTTTCGCTGGGACTAGCGGAATACAATGAGCAGTTCTTC,CASSFSLGLAEYNEQFF
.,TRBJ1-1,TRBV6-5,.,TGTGCCAGCAGTTACTCGAGAGGGATGAACACTGAAGCTTTCTTT,CASSYSRGMNTEAFF
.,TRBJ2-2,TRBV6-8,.,TGTGCCAGCAGTGAGAGGGTCGGGGAGCTGTTTTTT,CASSERVGELFF
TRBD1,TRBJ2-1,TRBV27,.,TGTGCCAGCAGTTTATCACAGGGGACGAATGAGCAGTTCTTC,CASSLSQGTNEQFF
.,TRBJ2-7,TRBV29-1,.,TGCAGCGTTGATCTTCCAGGGTTTAGTGACGAGCAGTACTTC,CSVDLPGFSDEQYF
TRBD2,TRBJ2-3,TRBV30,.,TGTGCCTGGAGGGGACTAGCGGGAGCAGATACGCAGTATTTT,CAWRGLAGADTQYF
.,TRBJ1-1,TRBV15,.,TGTGCCACCAGCTCACGTTCAGAGAACACTGAAGCTTTCTTT,CATSSRSENTEAFF
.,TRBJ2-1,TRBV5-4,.,TGTGCCAGCAGTTGGACTCTCTACAATGAGCAGTTCTTC,CASSWTLYNEQFF
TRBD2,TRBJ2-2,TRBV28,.,TGTGCCAGCAGTGCACTAGCGGGAGTCACTACGGTCACCGGGGAGCTGTTTTTT,CASSALAGVTTVTGELFF
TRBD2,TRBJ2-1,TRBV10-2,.,TGCGCCAGCAGCCGGACGGGACTAGCGGAGAGCAGCTCCTACAATGAGCAGTTCTTC,CASSRTGLAESSSYNEQFF
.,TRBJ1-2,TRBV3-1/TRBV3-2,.,TGTGCCAGCAGCCTTCCAGCGTCTTCTAACTATGGCTACACCTTC,CASSLPASSNYGYTF
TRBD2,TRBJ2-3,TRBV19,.,TGTGCCAGTAGCATGACGCTAGCGGGAGCGGATACGCAGTATTTT,CASSMTLAGADTQYF
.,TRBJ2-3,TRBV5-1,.,TGCGCCAGCAGCTTATTAACAGGGCGGACAGATACGCAGTATTTT,CASSLLTGRTDTQYF
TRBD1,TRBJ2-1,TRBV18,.,TGTGCCAGCTCACCCTTTGAGGGGGCCATCCTCAGTGAGCAGTTCTTC,CASSPFEGAILSEQFF
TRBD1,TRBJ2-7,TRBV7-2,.,TGTGCCAGCAGCCGGTGGACAGGGCCCTCCTACGAGCAGTACTTC,CASSRWTGPSYEQYF
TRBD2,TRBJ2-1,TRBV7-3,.,TGTGCCAGCAGCCTGGAATGGTGGGGACTAGCGGCATACAATGAGCAGTTCTTC,CASSLEWWGLAAYNEQFF
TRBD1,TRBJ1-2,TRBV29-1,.,TGCAGCGTTGGCCCACAGGGGGCGGGTGGCTACACCTTC,CSVGPQGAGGYTF
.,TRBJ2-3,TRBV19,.,TGTGCCAGTAGAAGCTGGGGCCAAGGCTATACGCAGTATTTT,CASRSWGQGYTQYF
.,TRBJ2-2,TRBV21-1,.,TGTGCCAGCAGCAATTCCGAAGTGGGAACTACAGGAGATAATGCAAACACCGGGGAGCTGTTTTTT,CASSNSEVGTTGDNANTGELFF
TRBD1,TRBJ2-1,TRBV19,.,TGTGCCAGTAGTATATCATTACAGGGGGGTGAGCAGTTCTTC,CASSISLQGGEQFF
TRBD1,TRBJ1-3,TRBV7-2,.,TGTGCCAGCAGCCCAATCGGGACAGCAATCTCTGGAAACACCATATATTTT,CASSPIGTAISGNTIYF
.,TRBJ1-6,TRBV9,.,TGTGCCAGCAGCGTAGGCTACGGTAATTCACCCCTCCACTTT,CASSVGYGNSPLHF
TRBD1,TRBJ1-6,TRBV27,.,TGTGCCAGCACGGAACAGGGGGTGAATTCACCCCTCCACTTT,CASTEQGVNSPLHF
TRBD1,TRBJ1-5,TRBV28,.,TGTGCCAGCACGCCCGACAGGGGGCTGGGTTGGGTCGATAATCAGCCCCAGCATTTT,CASTPDRGLGWVDNQPQHF
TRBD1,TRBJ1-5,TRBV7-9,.,TGTGCCAGCAGTCCGAGGACAGGGGGCCAGCCCCAGCATTTT,CASSPRTGGQPQHF
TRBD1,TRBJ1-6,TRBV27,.,TGTGCCAGCAGTTTTCAGGGGGGCGCCGGATCCTATAATTCACCCCTCCACTTT,CASSFQGGAGSYNSPLHF
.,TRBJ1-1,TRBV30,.,TGTGCCTGGAGTTACAGGGAGTCAGCTTTCTTT,CAWSYRESAFF
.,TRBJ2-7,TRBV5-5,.,TGTGCCAGCAGCTTGAGACGATGGGGGGATAGAGACGAGCAGTACTTC,CASSLRRWGDRDEQYF